Each of the 18 T cell receptor beta chains below was sequenced from the same sample in a study of cytomegalovirus exposure and HLA in healthy donors. The PCR used 60 Vbeta and 13 Jbeta primers. The assay was immunoSEQ multiplex PCR, and TCRdb's table has in-frame clones only and misses some. The data hold approximately 92,000 clones, with 69% observed a single time. Sequenced material: PBMCs. These receptors were obtained from a man aged 50 or older in good health and CMV-seronegative.

J is TRBJ1-3 and V is TRBV5-1; no definite D call. CDR3 length: 11 amino acids. Germline assignment: CDR1 SGHRS and CDR2 YFSETQ. Between the trimmed V and J ends, which lost 2 bases and 7 bases, there was a span of 4 bases. The CDR3 reads CASSFGNTIYF. CDR3 in DNA: TGCGCCAGCAGCTTCGGGAACACCATATATTTT.

The genes are TRBV1 and TRBJ2-4; the table gives TRBD1 as D, unverified against the DNA. TRBV1 is reported as a pseudogene. The CDR3 loop spans 13 amino acids. The CDR3 loop reads CTSSQPPENIQYF. CDR3 DNA sequence: TGCACCAGCAGCCAACCTCCAGAAAACATTCAGTACTTC.

This chain links TRBV5-1 with TRBJ1-1, with D uncertain. With 2 bases removed from V and 3 bases from J, the gap between germline ends came to 14 bases. Germline V lookup: CDR1 SGHRS, CDR2 YFSETQ. The length of the CDR3 is 15 residues. The CDR3 DNA reads TGCGCCAGCAGCTTCTTGGCGGGTGGGTACACTGAAGCTTTCTTT. It codes for CASSFLAGGYTEAFF.

V usage is TRBV5-1 and J usage is TRBJ2-3; 9 bases match TRBD2. V shed 5 bases and J 1 base; nucleotides not matched to a gene: 5. This CDR3 has 15 residues. Germline-derived CDR1 and CDR2 are SGHRS and YFSETQ. The CDR3 reads CASSPIAGGTDTQYF. CDR3 in DNA: TGCGCCAGCAGTCCTATAGCGGGGGGCACAGATACGCAGTATTTT.

The chain uses TRBV7-2 and TRBJ1-5, with 8 bases fitting TRBD1. Germline CDR1 and CDR2: SGHTA and FQGNSA. The CDR3 contains 14 residues. V trimming: 5 bases; J trimming: 6 bases; junction bases outside the gene matches: 6. This CDR3 is CASSPRTGRQPQHF. The CDR3 DNA is TGTGCCAGCAGCCCCCGGACAGGGCGTCAGCCCCAGCATTTT.

V and J are TRBV29-1 and TRBJ1-1, with 11 bases matching TRBD1. Unmatched junction bases numbered 7, after V lost 0 bases and J lost 4 bases. Per the germline V gene, CDR1 is SQVTM and CDR2 is ANQGSEA. This CDR3 is built from 16 residues. CDR3 DNA sequence: TGCAGCGTTGAAGATCTCGTAGGGACAGGGGGCACTGAAGCTTTCTTT. Translated: CSVEDLVGTGGTEAFF.

The chain carries TRBV7-2 and TRBJ2-7; perhaps TRBD2 as D (6 bases). Germline loops: CDR1 SGHTA, CDR2 FQGNSA. Between the trimmed V and J ends, which lost 3 bases and 1 base, there was a span of 10 bases. The CDR3 is 14 amino acids. CDR3: CASSFAGWSYEQYF. The CDR3 DNA is TGTGCCAGCAGCTTTGCGGGGTGGTCCTACGAGCAGTACTTC.

The CDR3 nucleotides are TGCGCCAGCAGAGGACTAGCGGGAGTGCATGAGCAGTTCTTC. Protein sequence: CASRGLAGVHEQFF. J is TRBJ2-1 and V is TRBV5-1, with TRBD2 matching over 13 bases. Germline lookup yields CDR1 SGHRS and CDR2 YFSETQ. V trimming: 5 bases; J trimming: 8 bases; junction bases outside the gene matches: 4. The CDR3 totals 14 residues.

This clone occurred a few times. This chain links TRBV7-3 with TRBJ2-1, with D perhaps matching TRBD2 (6 bases). Germline V gene lookup returns CDR1 SGHTA and CDR2 FQGTGA. The CDR3 sequence is 18 residues long. V was clipped by 2 bases and J by 7 bases, with 24 bases between them. The CDR3 is CASSLAAGTSPRENEQFF. As DNA, the CDR3 is TGTGCCAGCAGCTTAGCTGCCGGGACTTCCCCCCGTGAGAATGAGCAGTTCTTC.

The V gene is TRBV7-9, the J gene TRBJ1-1; D gene ambiguous. The CDR3 covers 10 residues. Germline CDR1 and CDR2: SEHNR and FQNEAQ (reference sequence). V lost 3 bases and J 12 bases, leaving 8 bases between the germline ends. The CDR3: CASSFQFSFF. The CDR3 nucleotides are TGTGCCAGCAGCTTCCAGTTCTCTTTCTTT.

This clone was detected only once. The chain carries TRBV29-1 and TRBJ1-4, with D uncertain. This CDR3 has 12 amino acids. In germline, CDR1 is SQVTM, CDR2 ANQGSEA. CDR3 bases: TGCAGTGTAACAGCAACTAATGAAAAACTGTTTTTT. Amino acid sequence: CSVTATNEKLFF.

This chain connects TRBV9 to TRBJ1-1; D is perhaps TRBD1 (6 bases). This CDR3 spans 13 amino acids. CDR1 and CDR2 from the germline V gene are SGDLS and YYNGEE. V dropped 4 bases and J dropped 6 bases, with 13 bases sitting between them. CDR3 sequence reads: CASSRGRGSEAFF. The CDR3 DNA follows: TGTGCCAGCAGCAGGGGGAGGGGTTCTGAAGCTTTCTTT.

The chain has TRBV7-2 and TRBJ1-1; a weak D match, TRBD1 (6 bases). V was pared by 0 bases and J by 1 base, with 12 bases between. CDR3 length: 16 residues. The germline gives CDR1 SGHTA, CDR2 FQGNSA. CDR3 DNA sequence: TGTGCCAGCAGCTTAGCGACAGGTTCACAGAACACTGAAGCTTTCTTT. Its protein is CASSLATGSQNTEAFF.

The gene calls are TRBV5-5 and TRBJ1-1, with 9 bases identical to TRBD1. V was clipped by 6 bases and J by 4 bases; unmatched bases: 16. The CDR3 runs to 17 residues. The germline V gene encodes CDR1 SGHKS and CDR2 YYEKEE (reference sequence). The CDR3 DNA reads as TGTGCCAGCACCAAGGGACAGGGACGGGAGATGACCACTGAAGCTTTCTTT. It yields the protein CASTKGQGREMTTEAFF. Variable domain in full (rest from reference TRBV5-5 and TRBJ1-1): DAGVTQSPTHLIKTRGQQVTLRCSPISGHKSVSWYQQVLGQGPQFIFQYYEKEERGRGNFPDRFSARQFPNYSSELNVNALLLGDSALYLCASTKGQGREMTTEAFFGQGTRLTVV.

V gene TRBV10-3 combines with J gene TRBJ2-7, with a weak D call TRBD2 (6 bases). CDR1 and CDR2 from the germline V gene are ENHRY and SYGVKD. The V gene lost 10 bases and the J gene lost 6 bases, with 16 bases spanning the gap. The CDR3 has 12 amino acids. CDR3 loop: CATGGGTSEQYF. For the CDR3, the DNA is TGTGCCACCGGGGGTGGGACCTCCGAGCAGTACTTC.

The V gene is TRBV4-3, the J gene TRBJ2-3; TRBD2 matches at 7 bases. Germline-derived CDR1 and CDR2 are LGHNA and YSLEER. The CDR3 runs to 16 residues. J was trimmed by 0 bases and V by 3 bases; bases with no gene match: 6. The CDR3 sequence: CASSQGNSGSTDTQYF. The CDR3 bases are TGCGCCAGCAGCCAGGGCAATAGCGGGAGCACAGATACGCAGTATTTT.

The chain joins TRBV25-1 to TRBJ1-5, with a tentative D call TRBD1 (6 bases). Trimming took off 3 bases at V and 7 bases at J, with 16 bases between the two ends. The germline V gene encodes CDR1 MGHDK and CDR2 SYGVNS. This CDR3 spans 15 amino acids. The DNA for the CDR3 is TGTGCCAGCAGTGACTCCAGGGGAGAGGTCCAGCCCCAGCATTTT. Translated: CASSDSRGEVQPQHF.

CDR3 region: CASISGNTGELFF. CDR3 nucleotides: TGTGCCAGCATAAGCGGGAACACCGGGGAGCTGTTTTTT. The chain uses TRBV6-1 and TRBJ2-2; D possibly corresponds to TRBD2 (5 bases). Germline CDR1 reads MNHNS; CDR2 reads SASEGT. The CDR3 covers 13 residues. Trimming pared 7 bases from V and 1 base from J, leaving 7 bases between.